This entry lists 11 T cell receptor beta chains sequenced from one sample in a study of cytomegalovirus exposure and HLA in healthy donors. The PCR contained 60 Vbeta and 13 Jbeta primers. Here immunoSEQ multiplex PCR was the method, and the copy in TCRdb shows in-frame clones only, minus some. The repertoire consists of over 70,000 clones, with around 70% occurring once and the leading ten covering about 10%. Sequencing input: PBMCs. The receptors here all came from a woman aged 45 to 65 in good health and CMV-seropositive.

The chain joins TRBV19 to TRBJ2-7; possibly TRBD2 for D (5 bases). The germline V and J ends were trimmed by 8 bases and 7 bases, with 18 bases remaining between them. Germline CDR1 and CDR2: LNHDA and SQIVND (reference sequence). This CDR3 comprises 13 residues. CDR3 sequence reads: CASPNSPTGEQYF. CDR3 bases: TGTGCCAGTCCGAACAGCCCCACGGGGGAGCAGTACTTC.

The chain has TRBV9 and TRBJ2-7; perhaps TRBD1 as D (6 bases). The CDR3 runs to 14 residues. V lost 4 bases and J 2 bases, leaving 13 bases between the germline ends. The V gene's germline CDR1 is SGDLS and CDR2 YYNGEE. The CDR3: CASSLRDTPYEQYF. CDR3 coding DNA: TGTGCCAGCAGCCTGAGGGACACCCCCTACGAGCAGTACTTC.

This clone has a handful of counts. This chain uses TRBV28 with TRBJ1-5, with D unclear. Deletions cut 2 bases from V and 7 bases from J, with 9 bases between. The CDR3 loop spans 13 amino acids. Germline values: CDR1 MDHEN, CDR2 SYDVKM. CDR3 in DNA: TGTGCCAGCAGTTTACCTACCTGGCAGCCCCAGCATTTT. Translated: CASSLPTWQPQHF.

This chain uses TRBV9 with TRBJ2-7, with 7 bases fitting TRBD2. In germline, CDR1 is SGDLS, CDR2 YYNGEE. The CDR3 extends over 15 amino acids. The V segment lost 2 bases and the J segment 1 base; nucleotides outside the gene matches: 6. The CDR3 protein is CASSVSPSGSYEQYF. In DNA form, the CDR3 reads TGTGCCAGCAGCGTGTCGCCTAGCGGATCCTACGAGCAGTACTTC.

This chain connects TRBV28 to TRBJ1-4, with D unclear. Germline CDR1 and CDR2: MDHEN and SYDVKM. The CDR3 consists of 15 residues. Trimming left V 1 base short and J 5 bases short, with 11 bases between. The CDR3 spells CASSLSGEGNEKLFF. The CDR3 DNA follows: TGTGCCAGCAGTTTATCCGGGGAGGGAAATGAAAAACTGTTTTTT.

This clone was seen more than once but under ten times. In DNA, the CDR3 is TGTGCCATCAGTATCGGGACTAGCGGGAGAGTTGAGCAGTTCTTC. Translating it yields CAISIGTSGRVEQFF. The V call is TRBV10-3, the J call TRBJ2-1; 14 positions agree with TRBD2. The trim removed 5 bases at V and 9 bases at J, leaving 6 bases unmatched. Per germline, CDR1 ENHRY and CDR2 SYGVKD. The CDR3 contains 15 residues.

The chain joins TRBV9 to TRBJ2-3, with 12 bases that match TRBD2. J was trimmed by 4 bases and V by 0 bases; bases with no gene match: 3. The CDR3 has 16 amino acids. Germline V lookup: CDR1 SGDLS, CDR2 YYNGEE. The CDR3 DNA reads TGTGCCAGCAGCGTAGCGCTAGCGGGAGGGGCAGATACGCAGTATTTT. Residues: CASSVALAGGADTQYF.

The chain links TRBV7-2 to TRBJ1-1, with 8 bases that match TRBD1. This CDR3 has 15 residues. Germline CDR1 reads SGHTA; CDR2 reads FQGNSA. With 4 bases clipped from V and 1 base from J, the junction kept 5 bases outside the gene matches. CDR3 protein: CASSSLQGANTEAFF. DNA for the CDR3: TGTGCCAGCAGCTCCCTCCAGGGGGCGAACACTGAAGCTTTCTTT.

This clone was detected only a few times. The chain links TRBV25-1 to TRBJ2-2; tentatively, D is TRBD1 (7 bases). Germline V lookup: CDR1 MGHDK, CDR2 SYGVNS. The CDR3 is made up of 15 amino acids. V was cut by 6 bases and J by 1 base, with 12 bases left in between. CDR3 protein: CASSYRGGNTGELFF. DNA for the CDR3: TGTGCCAGCAGCTACAGGGGAGGGAACACCGGGGAGCTGTTTTTT.

This CDR3 reads CASTSSGQQFF. As DNA, the CDR3 is TGCGCCAGCACCTCTAGCGGCCAGCAGTTCTTC. This sequence joins TRBV5-1 and TRBJ2-1, with 7 nucleotides matching TRBD2. The CDR3 contains 11 residues. V lost 6 bases to trimming and J lost 11 bases; unmatched junction nucleotides: 5. Germline CDR1 reads SGHRS; CDR2 reads YFSETQ.

This clone is a singleton in its sample. The rearrangement uses TRBV7-2 and TRBJ1-2; possible D gene TRBD1, 6 bases. CDR1 is SGHTA and CDR2 is FQGNSA in the germline V gene. The CDR3 is 14 residues long. V lost 7 bases and J lost 5, with 17 bases in between. The CDR3 sequence is CASTLTGMGYGYTF. In nucleotides, the CDR3 is TGTGCCAGCACCCTCACAGGGATGGGTTATGGCTACACCTTC.